This TCR beta chain was found in a study of Ad26.COV2.S vaccination and SARS-CoV-2 variants. The CDR3 extends over 13 amino acids. The V gene's germline CDR1 is LNHNV and CDR2 YYDKDF (reference sequence). V shed 2 bases and J shed 4 bases, with 7 bases lying between them. Regarding treatment: 15 to 20 received Ad26.COV2.S at low or high dose, single or two shots; about 5 received placebo; per-sample allocation not given. Vaccine and placebo recipients were sampled on day 63 after the first injection. The protocol was immunoSEQ multiplex PCR, while the TCRdb copy is restricted to in-frame clones and leaves out a portion. This table has 400,000 to 450,000 clones, around 92% appearing once.

The chain links TRBV15 to TRBJ2-3; maybe TRBD2 (5 bases). The clonotype originates from a person between 18 and 65 years old who received the Ad26.COV2.S COVID-19 vaccine or a placebo. The sequencing here drew on peripheral blood, taken in a trial of Ad26.COV2.S vaccine versus placebo. Written as DNA, the CDR3 is TGTGCCACCAGCAGAAGCGGTCCAGATACGCAGTATTTT. Protein sequence: CATSRSGPDTQYF.